The 16 T cell receptor beta chains below were found in one sample sequenced in a study of T cell changes during pregnancy in multiple sclerosis. The method was immunoSEQ multiplex PCR; TCRdb's version includes in-frame clones alone and lacks a portion of them. The sample shows about 79,000 clones, around 95% of them seen only once. Sequencing was performed on peripheral blood, taken in the second trimester of pregnancy. These receptors all come from a female donor in good health, enrolled as a control in a pregnancy study.

This clone was counted only a few times. The genes are TRBV19 and TRBJ1-1; D uncertain. This CDR3 region has 16 residues. The germline CDR1 and CDR2 sequences are LNHDA and SQIVND (reference sequence). V was trimmed by 3 bases and J by 0 bases, leaving 14 bases between them. CDR3 loop: CASSIYSDSMNTEAFF. The CDR3 DNA is TGTGCCAGTAGTATCTACTCTGATTCCATGAACACTGAAGCTTTCTTT.

This clone is a singleton in its sample. The J gene is TRBJ2-7, the V gene TRBV10-3; D perhaps matches TRBD2 (6 bases). The germline V and J ends were trimmed by 4 bases and 3 bases, with 13 bases remaining between them. From germline, CDR1 is ENHRY and CDR2 SYGVKD. The CDR3 has 14 amino acids. CDR3 sequence: CAISGQMGGYEQYF. The CDR3 DNA sequence: TGTGCCATCAGTGGGCAGATGGGAGGCTACGAGCAGTACTTC.

The V call is TRBV15, the J call TRBJ2-1; the match to TRBD2 covers 8 bases. Germline assignment: CDR1 LNHNV and CDR2 YYDKDF (reference sequence). This CDR3 spans 13 amino acids. J lost 15 bases, V lost 5 bases, and 12 bases had no gene match. The CDR3 DNA is TGTGCCACCAGCGTAAGCTACGGGACTAGTCGGTTCTTC. It translates to CATSVSYGTSRFF.

The V and J genes are TRBV9 and TRBJ1-1; the match to TRBD1 covers 8 bases. Germline lookup yields CDR1 SGDLS and CDR2 YYNGEE. V lost 3 bases, J lost 3 bases, and 7 bases stayed unmatched. The CDR3 length is 15 residues. CDR3 region: CASSAGQGMDTEAFF. CDR3 DNA sequence: TGTGCCAGCAGCGCAGGACAGGGTATGGACACTGAAGCTTTCTTT.

V is TRBV30 and J is TRBJ2-1; 8 bases fit TRBD2. The CDR3 is made up of 14 amino acids. The V gene's germline CDR1 is GTSNPN and CDR2 SVGIG (reference sequence). J gave up 5 bases and V 8 bases, and 11 bases lay outside the gene matches. The CDR3 is CAQARGGTNNEQFF. The CDR3 bases are TGTGCCCAAGCCCGGGGGGGTACCAACAATGAGCAGTTCTTC.

V and J are TRBV19 and TRBJ1-2; no definite D call. The CDR3 contains 14 residues. Germline-derived CDR1 and CDR2 are LNHDA and SQIVND (reference sequence). Deletions cut 9 bases from V and 6 bases from J, with 20 bases between. CDR3 sequence: CASLRPRPPHGYTF. DNA of the CDR3: TGTGCCAGCCTTAGACCCAGGCCCCCGCATGGCTACACCTTC.

This chain links TRBV7-9 with TRBJ1-1; D is unclear. The CDR3 consists of 14 residues. The germline V and J ends were trimmed by 2 bases and 0 bases, with 7 bases remaining between them. The germline V gene encodes CDR1 SEHNR and CDR2 FQNEAQ (reference sequence). Here the CDR3 reads CASSLTNLNTEAFF. CDR3 DNA sequence: TGTGCCAGCAGCTTAACAAATTTGAACACTGAAGCTTTCTTT.

This rearrangement joins TRBV18 to TRBJ1-1, with D possibly matching TRBD1 (6 bases). Deletions cut 4 bases from V and 1 base from J, with 19 bases between. Germline V gene sequence: CDR1 KGHSH, CDR2 LQKENI. This CDR3 is built from 17 residues. CDR3 in amino acids: CASSRLRTETSNTEAFF. The CDR3 DNA reads as TGTGCCAGCTCACGGTTAAGGACAGAGACATCGAACACTGAAGCTTTCTTT.

The CDR3 DNA reads TGTGCCAGCAGCCCCGGGGTCCCTAGCGGGGGATTACATACGCAGTATTTT. It translates to CASSPGVPSGGLHTQYF. V usage is TRBV7-3 and J usage is TRBJ2-3; 10 positions match TRBD2. With V trimmed by 5 bases and J by 7 bases, 15 bases remained unmatched. This CDR3 contains 17 residues. Germline V gives CDR1 SGHTA, CDR2 FQGTGA.

This chain joins TRBV7-2 and TRBJ1-6, with 8 bases that match TRBD1. Losses at the gene ends were 5 bases for V and 13 bases for J; bases not matched to a gene: 10. Per germline, CDR1 SGHTA and CDR2 FQGNSA. The CDR3 runs 14 residues. The CDR3 spells CASSPPGGASPLHF. The DNA for the CDR3 is TGTGCCAGCAGCCCCCCAGGGGGCGCATCCCCCCTCCACTTT.

The chain joins TRBV14 to TRBJ1-1; D not certain. Germline V lookup: CDR1 SGHDN, CDR2 FVKESK. V lost 0 bases to trimming and J lost 5 bases, with 7 bases between them. The CDR3 covers 13 residues. CDR3 nucleotide sequence: TGTGCCAGCAGCCAAGATCAGAATACTGAAGCTTTCTTT. As protein: CASSQDQNTEAFF.

This chain connects TRBV2 to TRBJ2-7; TRBD2 matches 10 bases. Germline assignment: CDR1 SNHLY and CDR2 FYNNEI. The CDR3 contains 14 residues. The V and J ends lost 8 bases and 5 bases, in that order; junction bases with no gene match: 9. CDR3 in DNA: TGTGCCAGCGAAAGCGGGGGGGGCCTAGACGAGCAGTACTTC. Encoded protein: CASESGGGLDEQYF.

The chain employs TRBV29-1 and TRBJ2-1; 8 bases align to TRBD2. V was clipped by 7 bases and J by 1 base; unmatched bases: 6. This CDR3 has 14 amino acids. Germline V gene sequence: CDR1 SQVTM, CDR2 ANQGSEA. CDR3 sequence: CSATSEFSYNEQFF. In DNA, the CDR3 is TGCAGCGCGACTAGCGAGTTTTCCTACAATGAGCAGTTCTTC.

The chain has TRBV12-5 and TRBJ1-3; no clear D gene. Germline V gives CDR1 LGHNT, CDR2 FRNRAP. This CDR3 is built from 17 residues. V dropped 0 bases and J dropped 0 bases, with 12 bases sitting between them. CDR3 nucleotides: TGTGCTAGTGGTTTGGTATACGGGTCGAGCTCTGGAAACACCATATATTTT. Amino acids: CASGLVYGSSSGNTIYF.

DNA of the CDR3: TGCAGTGCCGAGGAAAACACTGAAGCTTTCTTT. Protein product: CSAEENTEAFF. The rearrangement joins TRBV20-1 to TRBJ1-1; D call uncertain. Germline V gives CDR1 DFQATT, CDR2 SNEGSKA (reference sequence). Deletions cut 6 bases from V and 2 bases from J, with 7 bases between. This CDR3 has 11 residues.

Here the CDR3 reads CASSLGQGARNTGELFF. CDR3 DNA sequence: TGTGCCAGCAGCCTGGGACAGGGGGCCCGAAACACCGGGGAGCTGTTTTTT. V usage is TRBV7-9 and J usage is TRBJ2-2; 12 bases map to TRBD1. The germline CDR1 and CDR2 sequences are SEHNR and FQNEAQ (reference sequence). J was trimmed by 2 bases and V by 5 bases; bases with no gene match: 6. The CDR3 runs 17 residues.